The clone carrying this T cell receptor (beta chain) has a count of ten or more. Its antigen remains unidentified. The CDR3 contains 16 residues. V was trimmed by 2 bases and J by 4 bases, leaving 15 bases between them. The germline gives CDR1 SGHDT, CDR2 YYEEEE. It was with a sample-barcoded 5' primer and a J-beta primer mix that a second PCR of about 7 to 12 cycles was run. Each cDNA molecule was tagged by a template-switch adaptor with 12 random nucleotides. TCRdb used MiXCR to reprocess the 5' RACE reads, holding one entry per CDR3 protein. Counted here are roughly 550,000 distinct CDR3 sequences, around 24% occurring once; the ten biggest clones make up approximately 10%. The data originate from a study of blood T cells in healthy people across ages. Study observations and caveats: Unsorted PBMCs prevented conclusive naive versus antigen-experienced comparison. Higher diversity, along with more naive CD4+ cells, distinguished long-lived donors from aged donors. A roughly linear fall in TCR beta diversity per million T cells was seen with increasing age.

The sample was also reused in another study, on T cells of mothers and their children.

This sequence originates from a boy aged 5-17 years in good health. V gene TRBV5-6 combines with J gene TRBJ2-2, with D possibly called TRBD1 or TRBD2 (6 bases each). The specimen was blood. The CDR3 DNA is TGTGCCAGCAGCTTACAGGGCGAGCGGGTCACCGGGGAGCTGTTTTTT. This translates into CASSLQGERVTGELFF.